The entry that follows covers one TCR beta chain sequence. Some clones are missing from TCRdb's copy, which holds only in-frame ones; the method was immunoSEQ multiplex PCR. Of about 240,000 clones detected, approximately 86% appear once; the ten largest clones hold just over 7%. The CDR3 contains 12 residues. Germline values: CDR1 SNHLY, CDR2 FYNNEI. The V and J ends lost 5 bases and 8 bases, in that order; junction bases with no gene match: 3. The data derive from a study of blood T cell repertoires in COVID-19. Study-wide background: Sources were T cells, B-cell-depleted T cells, or PBMCs; the material itself was cDNA or gDNA.

This chain uses TRBV2 with TRBJ2-1, with TRBD1 identical over 7 bases. This TCR was recovered from a man aged 55 to 69 who had recovered from COVID-19. Sequencing used peripheral blood. CDR3 residues: CASSTQGYEQFF. As DNA, the CDR3 is TGTGCCAGCAGTACACAGGGGTATGAGCAGTTCTTC.